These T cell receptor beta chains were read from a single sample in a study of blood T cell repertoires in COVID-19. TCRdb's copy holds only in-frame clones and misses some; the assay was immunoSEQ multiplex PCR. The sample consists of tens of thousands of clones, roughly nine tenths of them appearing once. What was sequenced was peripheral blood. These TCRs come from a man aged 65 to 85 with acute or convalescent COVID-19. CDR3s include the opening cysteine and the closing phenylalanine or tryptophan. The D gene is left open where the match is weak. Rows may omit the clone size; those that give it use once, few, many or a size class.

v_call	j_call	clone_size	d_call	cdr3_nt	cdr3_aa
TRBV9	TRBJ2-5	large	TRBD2	TGCGCCCCCCGCGGCGGGGGGGGGCCCCAAGAGACCCAGTACTTC	CAPRGGGGPQETQYF
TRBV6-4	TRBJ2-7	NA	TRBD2	TGTGCCAGCAGTGACCAAGCGGGAGGGCCGGGGGAGCAGTACTTC	CASSDQAGGPGEQYF
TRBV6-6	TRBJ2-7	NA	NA	TGTGCCAGCAGTTACGGGACACCCCCGGAGGAGCAGTACTTC	CASSYGTPPEEQYF
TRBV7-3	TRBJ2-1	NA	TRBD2	TGTGCCAGCAGCTCGATCTGGAGCGGGAGATTCGATGAGCAGTTCTTC	CASSSIWSGRFDEQFF
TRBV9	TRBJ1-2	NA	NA	TGTGCCAGCAGCGAGCGATCTAACTATGGCTACACCTTC	CASSERSNYGYTF
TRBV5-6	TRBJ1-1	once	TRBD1	TGTGCCAGCAGCTCCGGGACAGGGTATAGCACTGAAGCTTTCTTT	CASSSGTGYSTEAFF
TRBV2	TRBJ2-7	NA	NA	TGTGCCAGCAGACGGGACTTATCCGAGCAGTACTTC	CASRRDLSEQYF
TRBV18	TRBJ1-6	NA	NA	TGTGCCAGCTCGGAGGGACTGTTCTATAATTCACCCCTCCACTTT	CASSEGLFYNSPLHF
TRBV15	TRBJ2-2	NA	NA	TGTGCCACCAGCAGAGTAGGGGGGGACACCGGGGAGCTGTTTTTT	CATSRVGGDTGELFF
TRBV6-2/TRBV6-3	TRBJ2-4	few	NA	TGTGCCAGCAGTTACGATGCCCGGAGCATTCAGTACTTC	CASSYDARSIQYF
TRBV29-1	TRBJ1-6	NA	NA	TGCAGCGTTGTTGTCGGGGATTCACCCCTCCACTTT	CSVVVGDSPLHF
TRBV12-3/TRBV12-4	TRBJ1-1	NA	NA	TGTGCCAGCAGTCGACAGGAGAACACTGAAGCTTTCTTT	CASSRQENTEAFF
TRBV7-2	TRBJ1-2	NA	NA	TGTGCCAGCAGCTCGGACTTAAGGGCCGGTGGCTACACCTTC	CASSSDLRAGGYTF
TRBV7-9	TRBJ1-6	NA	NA	TGTGCCAGCAGCAAGGACATCGATAATTCACCCCTCCACTTT	CASSKDIDNSPLHF
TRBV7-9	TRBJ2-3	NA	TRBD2	TGTGCCAGCAGCTTGGGGGACTATCGCACAGATACGCAGTATTTT	CASSLGDYRTDTQYF
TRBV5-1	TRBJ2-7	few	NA	TGCGCCAGCAGCTTGGAAAGTCGGCAGGGTAGGGGCGAGCAGTACTTC	CASSLESRQGRGEQYF
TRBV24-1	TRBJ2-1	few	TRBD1	TGTGCCACCAGTGATGACAGGGTTTACAATGAGCAGTTCTTC	CATSDDRVYNEQFF
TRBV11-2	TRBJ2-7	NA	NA	TGTGCCAGCAGCTTAAGAGTCTACGAGCAGTACTTC	CASSLRVYEQYF
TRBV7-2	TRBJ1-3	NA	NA	TGTGCCAGCAGCTTATGGGGAGGAGGAAACACCATATATTTT	CASSLWGGGNTIYF
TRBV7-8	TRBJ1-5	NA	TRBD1	TGTGCCAGCAGCTTAGAGACAGGGGGCAGGAGCAATCAGCCCCAGCATTTT	CASSLETGGRSNQPQHF
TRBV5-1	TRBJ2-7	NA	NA	TGCGCCAGCAGCTTGGGCCAGGGCTCATCGGACGAGCAGTACTTC	CASSLGQGSSDEQYF
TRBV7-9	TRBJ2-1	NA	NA	TGTGCCAGCAGCTACTGGTCGGGCTCCTACAATGAGCAGTTCTTC	CASSYWSGSYNEQFF
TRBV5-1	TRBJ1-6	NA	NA	TGCGCCAGCAGCTTGTCAGAAAATTTTTCACCCCTCCACTTT	CASSLSENFSPLHF
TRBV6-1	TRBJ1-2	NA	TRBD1	TGTGCCAGCAGTGGAGCCGGGACAGGGGCTAACTATGGCTACACCTTC	CASSGAGTGANYGYTF